Listed here are 10 T cell receptor beta chains from one sample, sequenced in a study of T-cell memory formation after mild COVID-19. TCRdb re-derived calls from the 5' RACE reads in MiXCR, one entry per CDR3 protein. Of about 400,000 distinct CDR3 sequences in the sample, 23% were seen once. Sequenced sample: PBMCs or a T cell subset sorted from them (not recorded which). The origin of the receptors is an adult woman who had mild COVID-19 (a few samples of this study predate the infection). Cell type and time point are not known.

The genes are TRBV4-2 and TRBJ2-7; 9 bases are a match to TRBD2. Germline V gene data show CDR1 as LGHNA and CDR2 as YNFKEQ. The CDR3 is 18 residues long. Trimming took 0 bases from V and 2 from J; bases not matched to a gene: 11. CDR3 region: CASSQDPMTSGGTYEQYF. In DNA, the CDR3 is TGTGCCAGCAGCCAAGATCCGATGACTAGCGGTGGAACCTACGAGCAGTACTTC.

This clonotype was seen repeatedly, ten times or more. It is unclear where the CDR3 begins or ends on the DNA, so no DNA is shown, and the CDR3 is as TCRdb lists it. The CDR3 reads CASSFWGQGALNF. This rearrangement joins TRBV12-3 or TRBV12-4 to TRBJ2-7; the tabulated D call, TRBD1, remains unverified against the DNA. The CDR3 is 13 residues long, counting both termini.

The table lists this clonotype with a few counts. The chain has TRBV7-8 and TRBJ2-2, with TRBD2 identical over 8 bases. The CDR3 extends over 15 amino acids. J gave up 4 bases and V 5 bases, and 6 bases lay outside the gene matches. Germline V gene lookup returns CDR1 SGHVS and CDR2 FQNEAQ. CDR3 nucleotide sequence: TGTGCCAGCAGCCGAGGACTAGCCCCCACCGGGGAGCTGTTTTTT. Its translation: CASSRGLAPTGELFF.

There are a few counts of this clonotype. The J gene is TRBJ2-7, the V gene TRBV12-3 or TRBV12-4; D gene uncertain. The CDR3 sequence is 13 residues long. Between the trimmed V and J ends, which lost 1 base and 7 bases, there was a span of 11 bases. DNA for the CDR3: TGTGCCAGCAGTTTAGTCACTCCCCGGGAGCAGTACTTC. It specifies CASSLVTPREQYF.

V gene TRBV7-3 combines with J gene TRBJ2-3; 9 nucleotides line up with TRBD1. CDR1 is SGHTA, CDR2 FQGTGA, per germline. Trimming cost V 7 bases and J 4 bases; bases outside gene matches: 9. The CDR3 is 15 residues long. CDR3 amino acids: CASNPGQGNSDTQYF. The DNA of the CDR3 is TGTGCCAGCAACCCCGGACAGGGGAATTCAGATACGCAGTATTTT.

At least ten counts were recorded for this clonotype. The gene calls are TRBV29-1 and TRBJ2-4; D is undetermined. Looked up from germline, CDR1 is SQVTM and CDR2 is ANQGSEA. This CDR3 spans 14 amino acids. Trimming stripped 2 bases from V and 7 bases from J, with 15 bases between. The CDR3 DNA is TGCAGCGTTGAAAAATCGGAGACGGGTAACATTCAGTACTTC. Translation gives CSVEKSETGNIQYF.

J is TRBJ2-2 and V is TRBV19, with D maybe TRBD1 (6 bases). CDR3 length: 18 amino acids. Germline CDR1 and CDR2: LNHDA and SQIVND (reference sequence). V dropped 1 base and J dropped 3 bases, with 18 bases sitting between them. CDR3 in amino acids: CASSIGLRAGQHTGELFF. DNA for the CDR3: TGTGCCAGTAGTATAGGTTTGCGGGCTGGACAGCACACCGGGGAGCTGTTTTTT.

This chain uses TRBV18 with TRBJ2-5, with a tentative D call TRBD2 (6 bases). V gave up 0 bases and J gave up 1 base, with 12 bases separating them. CDR1 KGHSH and CDR2 LQKENI come from the germline V gene. The CDR3 is 16 amino acids. The DNA of the CDR3 is TGTGCCAGCTCACCACCGAGGCTAGCGCTCCAAGAGACCCAGTACTTC. Residues: CASSPPRLALQETQYF.

This clonotype was seen only a few times. The V call is TRBV4-2, the J call TRBJ2-3, with D possibly matching TRBD2 (6 bases). The V and J ends lost 2 bases and 2 bases respectively, with 20 bases between them. The CDR3 spans 18 residues. From germline, CDR1 is LGHNA and CDR2 YNFKEQ. CDR3 DNA: TGTGCCAGCAGCCAATACCTTGGGGTAGCGGAAATCACAGATACGCAGTATTTT. Residues: CASSQYLGVAEITDTQYF.

In this sample, this clonotype turned up a few times. J is TRBJ2-3 and V is TRBV5-4; D is uncertain. V lost 2 bases and J lost 4, with 8 bases in between. The CDR3 spans 13 residues. Germline V gives CDR1 SGHNT, CDR2 YYREEE (reference sequence). The CDR3 nucleotides read TGTGCCAGCAGCTTCGTCGAGGCAGATACGCAGTATTTT. This codes for CASSFVEADTQYF.